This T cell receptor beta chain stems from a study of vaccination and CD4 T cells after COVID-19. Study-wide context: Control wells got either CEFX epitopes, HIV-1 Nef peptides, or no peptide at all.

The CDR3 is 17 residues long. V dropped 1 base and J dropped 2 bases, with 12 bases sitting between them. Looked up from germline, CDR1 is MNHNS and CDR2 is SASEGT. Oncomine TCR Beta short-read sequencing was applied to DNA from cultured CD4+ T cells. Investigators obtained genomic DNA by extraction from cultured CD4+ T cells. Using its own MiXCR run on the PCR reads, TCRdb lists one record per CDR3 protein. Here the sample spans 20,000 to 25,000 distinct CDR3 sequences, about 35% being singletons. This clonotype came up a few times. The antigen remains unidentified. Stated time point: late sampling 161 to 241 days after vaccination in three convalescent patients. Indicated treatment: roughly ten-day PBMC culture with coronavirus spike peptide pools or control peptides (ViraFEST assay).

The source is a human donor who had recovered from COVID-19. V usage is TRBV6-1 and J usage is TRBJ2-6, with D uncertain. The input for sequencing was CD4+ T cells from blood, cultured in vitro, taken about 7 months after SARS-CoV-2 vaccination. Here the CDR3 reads CASSEEYRLTGANVLTF. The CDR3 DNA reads TGTGCCAGCAGTGAAGAGTACCGCCTGACTGGGGCCAACGTCCTGACTTTC.